This T cell receptor beta chain is from a study of T cells and Merkel cell carcinoma outcomes. Study-level results: Repertoire plus T-cell density reportedly predicted Merkel cell carcinoma outcomes.

Profiled with immunoSEQ multiplex PCR; TCRdb holds only in-frame clones, not every one. The profile shows approximately 10,000 clones, over 95% of them singletons. Details on this clone: The antigen is not known.

This receptor was identified in a human donor with Merkel cell carcinoma. The source material was tumor tissue from Merkel cell carcinoma.

CDR3 amino acids: CSVYRDYGYTF. The CDR3 nucleotides are TGCAGCGTTTACAGGGACTATGGCTACACCTTC. The V and J genes are TRBV29-1 and TRBJ1-2, with a possible D match to TRBD1 (6 bases). The CDR3 extends over 11 amino acids. The germline V gene encodes CDR1 SQVTM and CDR2 ANQGSEA. Trimming took off 5 bases at V and 3 bases at J, with 7 bases between the two ends.